Only a few counts were recorded for the clone carrying this T cell receptor (beta chain). Germline assignment: CDR1 SGHRS and CDR2 YFSETQ. This CDR3 contains 13 residues. Trimming at V came to 5 bases and at J to 1 base, leaving 0 bases not matched to a gene. PCR used 60 Vbeta primers and 13 Jbeta primers. Using immunoSEQ multiplex PCR, the repertoire was profiled, and TCRdb retains in-frame clones only, with some absent. Here the sample spans more than 150,000 clones, over 75% being singletons. The data belong to a study of cytomegalovirus exposure and HLA in healthy donors. This clonotype was sampled from a girl in the first two years of life in good health and CMV-seronegative. The J gene is TRBJ1-3, the V gene TRBV5-1, with 7 bases fitting TRBD1. The sample was PBMCs. The CDR3 DNA reads as TGCGCCAGCAGGACAGGGTCTGGAAACACCATATATTTT. Translation gives CASRTGSGNTIYF.